This T cell receptor beta chain is from a study of glioma-infiltrating T cells. Whole-study findings and limits: Tissue-blood divergence was below expectation in non-neoplastic patients, above in gliomas. Tissue and blood shared very few CDR3 sequences.

Amplification of TCR alpha and beta CDR3 regions from RNA used iRepertoire nested multiplex PCR. For one-step reverse transcription and amplification, 100-400 ng of tissue mRNA or PBMC total RNA was used. TCRdb fed the multiplex PCR reads into MiXCR, producing one record per CDR3 protein. The data show approximately 93,000 distinct CDR3 sequences, roughly 40% seen once. V lost 0 bases to trimming and J lost 7 bases, with 10 bases between them. CDR1 and CDR2 (germline): MGHRA, YSYEKL. The CDR3 sequence is 15 residues long. In regard to this clonotype: Its antigen is currently unknown.

Sequencing used glioma tissue, nonneoplastic brain tissue, or PBMCs (not recorded which). The gene calls are TRBV4-1 and TRBJ1-6; D not resolved. The receptor comes from a human donor with low-grade glioma or glioblastoma, undergoing nonglioma brain surgery, or in good health (not recorded which). The CDR3 region is CASSQEGGYNSPLHF. In DNA form, the CDR3 reads TGCGCCAGCAGCCAAGAGGGAGGATACAATTCACCCCTCCACTTT.